What follows describes a single T cell receptor (beta chain). This entry is derived from a study of T cells in Graves' hyperthyroidism and ophthalmopathy. CDR1 is SGHRS, CDR2 YFSETQ, per germline. With V trimmed by 4 bases and J by 6 bases, 4 bases remained unmatched. This CDR3 has 14 residues. The source material, RNA transcripts, was used to amplify TCR beta CDR3 regions. During a first-round RT-PCR of the TCR CDR3, the HTBI primer set was used. TCRdb itself ran the multiplex PCR reads through MiXCR, one entry per CDR3 protein. This table holds about 380,000 distinct CDR3 sequences, under 20% found once.

The material sequenced was blood. The clonotype originates from a man between 18 and 29 years old with Graves' ophthalmopathy. The V call is TRBV5-1, the J call TRBJ1-4, with 9 bases identical to TRBD1. The CDR3 loop reads CASSAGQGHEKLFF. The CDR3 nucleotides read TGCGCCAGCAGCGCGGGACAGGGTCATGAAAAACTGTTTTTT.